This T cell receptor (beta chain) stems from a study of T-cell memory formation after mild COVID-19. A 5'RACE reaction primed in the constant segment made cDNA libraries of TCR alpha and TCR beta, and these carried sample barcodes and UMIs. TCRdb passed the 5' RACE reads through MiXCR, listing each CDR3 protein once. The table has hundreds of thousands of distinct CDR3 sequences, 15% to 20% seen once. This clonotype appeared many times. No antigen is known for it. Findings and limits, study-wide: Shrinking CD4+ clones resided mostly in CM and EM, and CD8+ ones in EMRA.

V lost 5 bases to trimming and J lost 3 bases; unmatched junction nucleotides: 9. The CDR3 extends over 15 amino acids. Germline CDR1 reads SEHNR; CDR2 reads FQNEAQ (reference sequence). The sequence was collected from a man between 18 and 29 years old who had mild COVID-19 (a few samples of this study predate the infection). Cell type and time point are not known. The chain is built from TRBV7-9 and TRBJ2-5, with 7 bases lining up with TRBD2. Material: PBMCs or a T cell subset sorted from them (not recorded which). DNA for the CDR3: TGTGCCAGCAGCCCCCGTTCGGGGGGAGAAGAGACCCAGTACTTC. Translated, it gives CASSPRSGGEETQYF.